Listed here are 2 T cell receptor beta chains from one sample, sequenced in a study of vaccination effects on CD4 cells after COVID-19. These receptors' targets are unknown. Generated by immunoSEQ multiplex PCR, the TCRdb table keeps only in-frame clones and is missing some. The top ten clones hold 12% of a sample with 45,000 to 60,000 clones, 76% of them seen once. Following 10 days of culture, CD4+ T cells were isolated. Specimen: CD4+ T cells from PBMCs cultured without peptide, collected before COVID-19 vaccination. These receptors all come from a human donor who had a prior SARS-CoV-2 infection.

The chain recombines TRBV18 with TRBJ2-7; a weak D match, TRBD2 (7 bases). Germline loops: CDR1 KGHSH, CDR2 LQKENI. V gave up 6 bases and J gave up 2 bases, with 17 bases separating them. This CDR3 is 15 amino acids long. The CDR3 region has the DNA TGTGCCAGCTCCATGGTGGCGGGGGCCGCCTACGAGCAGTACTTC. Its protein is CASSMVAGAAYEQYF.

The V gene is TRBV19, the J gene TRBJ1-6, with D possibly TRBD1 on 6 matching bases. This CDR3 has 13 residues. V lost 4 bases to trimming and J lost 8 bases, with 9 bases between them. From germline, CDR1 is LNHDA and CDR2 SQIVND (reference sequence). In DNA, the CDR3 is TGTGCCAGTAGTACTTACAGGGATTCACCCCTCCACTTT. Its translation is CASSTYRDSPLHF.